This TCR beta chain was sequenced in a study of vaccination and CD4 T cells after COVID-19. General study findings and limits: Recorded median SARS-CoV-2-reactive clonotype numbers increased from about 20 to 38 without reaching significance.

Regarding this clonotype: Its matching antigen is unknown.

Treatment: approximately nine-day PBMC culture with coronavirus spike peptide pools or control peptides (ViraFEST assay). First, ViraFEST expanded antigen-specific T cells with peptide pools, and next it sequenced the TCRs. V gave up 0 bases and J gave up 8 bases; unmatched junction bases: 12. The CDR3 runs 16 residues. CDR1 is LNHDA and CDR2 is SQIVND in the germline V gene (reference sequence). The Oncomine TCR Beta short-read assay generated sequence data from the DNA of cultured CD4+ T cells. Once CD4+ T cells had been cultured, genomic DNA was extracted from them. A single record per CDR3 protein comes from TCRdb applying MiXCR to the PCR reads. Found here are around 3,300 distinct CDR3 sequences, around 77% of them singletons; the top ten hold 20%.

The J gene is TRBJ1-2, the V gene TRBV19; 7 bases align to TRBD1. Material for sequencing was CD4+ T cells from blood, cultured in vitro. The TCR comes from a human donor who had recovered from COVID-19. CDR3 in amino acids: CASSIDRHRTGQGYTF. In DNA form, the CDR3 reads TGTGCCAGTAGTATAGACCGCCACCGGACAGGACAAGGCTACACCTTC.